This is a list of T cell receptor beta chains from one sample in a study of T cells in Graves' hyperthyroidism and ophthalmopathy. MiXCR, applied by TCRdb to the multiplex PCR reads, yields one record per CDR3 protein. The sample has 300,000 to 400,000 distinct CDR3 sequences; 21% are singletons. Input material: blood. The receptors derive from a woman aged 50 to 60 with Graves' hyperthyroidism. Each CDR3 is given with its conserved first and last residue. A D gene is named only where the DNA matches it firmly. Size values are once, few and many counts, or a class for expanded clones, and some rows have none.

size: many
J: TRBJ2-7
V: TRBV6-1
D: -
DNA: TGTGCCAGCAGTCATCGACAGCCATCCTACGAGCAGTACTTC
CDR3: CASSHRQPSYEQYF

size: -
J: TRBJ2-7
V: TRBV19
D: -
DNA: TGTGCCAGTACTAACAAACCGGGACAGGGGATTCTAGCGGGAGGCCCCTTCTACGAGCAGTACTTC
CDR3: CASTNKPGQGILAGGPFYEQYF

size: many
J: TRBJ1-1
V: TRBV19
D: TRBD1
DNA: TGTGCCAGTAGTACAAGACAGGGAGGGACCCGGGACACTGAAGCTTTCTTT
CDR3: CASSTRQGGTRDTEAFF

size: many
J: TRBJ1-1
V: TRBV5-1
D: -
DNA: TGCGCCAGCAGCTCTACGACAGGAACCACTGAAGCTTTCTTT
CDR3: CASSSTTGTTEAFF

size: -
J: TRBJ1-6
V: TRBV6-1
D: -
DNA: TGTGCCAGCAGGGATGACAGAATTTCTTTGAATTCACCCCTCCACTTT
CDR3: CASRDDRISLNSPLHF

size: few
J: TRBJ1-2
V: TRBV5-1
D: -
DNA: TGCGCCAGCAGCAACAGTAACTATGGCTACACCTTC
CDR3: CASSNSNYGYTF

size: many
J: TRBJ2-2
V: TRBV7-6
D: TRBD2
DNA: TGTGCCAGCAGCTTAGCGCTTCTCAAGCGGGGGAATGAGCCCGGGGAGCTGTTTTTT
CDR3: CASSLALLKRGNEPGELFF

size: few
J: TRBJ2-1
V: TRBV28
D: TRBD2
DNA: TGTGCCAGCAGTTTACTCATAGCGGGGGGGGTCAATGAGCAGTTCTTC
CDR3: CASSLLIAGGVNEQFF

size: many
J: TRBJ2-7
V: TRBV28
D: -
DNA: TGTGCCAGCAGCCCCCCCCGGGCCTCCTACGAGCAGTACTTC
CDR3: CASSPPRASYEQYF

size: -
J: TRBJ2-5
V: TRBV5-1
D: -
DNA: TGCGCCAGCAGCACGAGGGCAGGGGAAGAGACCCAGTACTTC
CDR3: CASSTRAGEETQYF

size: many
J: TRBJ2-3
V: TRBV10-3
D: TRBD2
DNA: TGTGCCATCAGAGATAGCGGGGGCACAGATACGCAGTATTTT
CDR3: CAIRDSGGTDTQYF

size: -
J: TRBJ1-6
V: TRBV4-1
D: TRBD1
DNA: TGCGCCAGCAGCCCAGGACGGGACAGGTTCGGACCCCTCCACTTT
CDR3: CASSPGRDRFGPLHF

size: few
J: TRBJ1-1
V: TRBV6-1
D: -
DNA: TGTGCCAGCAGTCCCCGACCGAACCCGAACACTGAAGCTTTCTTT
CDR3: CASSPRPNPNTEAFF

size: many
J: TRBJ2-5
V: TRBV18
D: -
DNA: TGTGCCAGCTCACCACCGAAGGGACGGTCACAAGAGACCCAGTACTTC
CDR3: CASSPPKGRSQETQYF

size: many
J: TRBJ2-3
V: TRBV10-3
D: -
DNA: TGTGCCATCAGTGGTAGTTTCAACACAGATACGCAGTATTTT
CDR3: CAISGSFNTDTQYF

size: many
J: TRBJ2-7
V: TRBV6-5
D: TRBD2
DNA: TGTGCCAGCAGTTACTCGATCTCTAGCGGGAGTCACACCTACGAGCAGTACTTC
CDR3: CASSYSISSGSHTYEQYF

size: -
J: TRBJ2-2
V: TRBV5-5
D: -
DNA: TGTGCCAGCACTCCGCGGGGGACAAAGGGCACCGGGGAGCTGTTTTTT
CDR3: CASTPRGTKGTGELFF

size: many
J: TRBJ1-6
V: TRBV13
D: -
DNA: TGTGCCAGCAGCCCAGGGAATTCACCCCTCCACTTT
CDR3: CASSPGNSPLHF

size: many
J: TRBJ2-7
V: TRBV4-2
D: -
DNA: TGTGCCAGCAGCCAAGGGGGGATAGCTCCCCCCTACGAGCAGTACTTC
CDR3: CASSQGGIAPPYEQYF

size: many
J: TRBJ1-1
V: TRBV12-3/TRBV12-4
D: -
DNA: TGTGCCAGCAGTTTATGGGGGGGCGAGACTGAAGCTTTCTTT
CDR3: CASSLWGGETEAFF

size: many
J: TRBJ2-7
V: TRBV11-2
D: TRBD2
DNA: TGTGCCAGCAGCATAGGACTAGCGAGGTCCTACGAGCAGTACTTC
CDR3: CASSIGLARSYEQYF

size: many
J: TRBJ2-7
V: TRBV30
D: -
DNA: TGTGCCTGGAGTGGCGCGACCTACGAGCAGTACTTC
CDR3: CAWSGATYEQYF

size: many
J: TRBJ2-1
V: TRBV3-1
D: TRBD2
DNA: TGTGCCAGCAGCCTCCTGGGACTAGAGGGGGACAATGAGCAGTTCTTC
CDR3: CASSLLGLEGDNEQFF

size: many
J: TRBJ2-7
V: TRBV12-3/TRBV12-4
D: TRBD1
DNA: TGTGCCAGCAGTTCGACAGGGGGTACGCAGTACTTC
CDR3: CASSSTGGTQYF

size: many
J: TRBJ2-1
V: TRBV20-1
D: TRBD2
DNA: TGCAGTGCTAGAGCTCAGGGTAGCGGGGGTCACAATGAGCAGTTCTTC
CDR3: CSARAQGSGGHNEQFF

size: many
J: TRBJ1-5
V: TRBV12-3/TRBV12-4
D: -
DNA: TGTGCCAGCACTCAGGGGTATCAGCCCCAGCATTTT
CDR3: CASTQGYQPQHF

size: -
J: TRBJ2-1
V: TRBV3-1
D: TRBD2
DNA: TGTGCCAGCAGCCAAATGGCTAGCGGGAGGGTCGATGAGCAGTTCTTC
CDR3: CASSQMASGRVDEQFF